These 27 T cell receptor beta chains came from one sample sequenced in a study of T cells in Graves' hyperthyroidism and ophthalmopathy. Amplified TCR beta CDR3 regions came from RNA transcripts. With the HTBI primer set, the TCR CDR3 went through a first round of RT-PCR. TCRdb re-called the multiplex PCR reads with MiXCR, one entry per CDR3 protein. The sample has 500,000 to 650,000 distinct CDR3 sequences, roughly 15% seen once; the top ten hold under 15%. Sequenced material: blood. These receptor sequences come from a woman aged 50 to 60 with Graves' ophthalmopathy.

This clonotype was counted many times. The chain joins TRBV6-1 to TRBJ2-1, with 9 bases fitting TRBD2. With 2 bases clipped from V and 3 bases from J, the junction kept 2 bases outside the gene matches. The CDR3 covers 15 residues. From germline, CDR1 is MNHNS and CDR2 SASEGT. The CDR3 DNA reads as TGTGCCAGCAGTGAAAGCGGGGGGTTCTACAATGAGCAGTTCTTC. Protein sequence: CASSESGGFYNEQFF.

This clonotype was seen more than once but under ten times. V is TRBV7-9 and J is TRBJ1-1, with TRBD1 matching over 10 bases. Germline V lookup: CDR1 SEHNR, CDR2 FQNEAQ (reference sequence). V shed 2 bases, J shed 6 bases, and the junction held 3 bases outside the gene matches. The CDR3 length is 14 residues. CDR3 amino acids: CASSLMTGGSEAFF. The CDR3 nucleotides are TGTGCCAGCAGCTTAATGACAGGGGGCTCTGAAGCTTTCTTT.

This clonotype was observed at least ten times. The chain carries TRBV11-3 and TRBJ2-7; D tentatively fits TRBD1 or TRBD2 (6 bases each). The CDR3 is 13 amino acids. In germline, CDR1 is SGHNT, CDR2 YENEEA. V lost 2 bases, J lost 4 bases, and 9 bases lay in between. The CDR3 sequence is CASSLKGGYEQYF. CDR3 DNA sequence: TGTGCCAGCAGCTTAAAGGGGGGATACGAGCAGTACTTC.

This clonotype appeared a few times. The CDR3 region has the DNA TGTGCCAGCAGTAAGCCCGGGACTCGGGAGACCCAGTACTTC. It is translated as CASSKPGTRETQYF. The genes are TRBV6-1 and TRBJ2-5, with TRBD2 as a possible D gene (6 bases). The ends were cut back, 5 bases at V and 5 bases at J, with 15 bases in the middle. This CDR3 region has 14 residues. Per the germline V gene, CDR1 is MNHNS and CDR2 is SASEGT.

The chain combines TRBV5-4 with TRBJ2-5, with 10 bases that match TRBD2. V dropped 6 bases and J dropped 5; count of bases not matched to a gene: 13. Germline CDR1 is SGHNT and CDR2 is YYREEE (reference sequence). This CDR3 is built from 16 residues. The CDR3 loop is CASKIGLAGESETQYF. In DNA form, the CDR3 reads TGTGCCAGCAAGATCGGGCTAGCGGGAGAGTCGGAGACCCAGTACTTC.

The chain has TRBV25-1 and TRBJ2-1; 7 positions agree with TRBD2. V gave up 3 bases and J gave up 1 base; unmatched junction bases: 3. The CDR3 is 15 amino acids. CDR1 is MGHDK and CDR2 is SYGVNS in the germline V gene. CDR3 sequence reads: CASSDGRGSYNEQFF. The CDR3 coding sequence is TGTGCCAGCAGTGATGGGCGGGGGTCCTACAATGAGCAGTTCTTC.

At least ten counts were recorded for this clonotype. J is TRBJ2-7 and V is TRBV5-1; a possible D gene is TRBD2 (6 bases). The CDR3 runs 13 residues. Germline V CDR1 and CDR2: SGHRS, YFSETQ. V was clipped by 2 bases and J by 4 bases, with 10 bases between them. The CDR3 loop reads CASSFGSYYEQYF. The CDR3 nucleotides read TGCGCCAGCAGCTTCGGGAGTTATTACGAGCAGTACTTC. The full variable domain, completed using reference TRBV5-1 and TRBJ2-7, is KAGVTQTPRYLIKTRGQQVTLSCSPISGHRSVSWYQQTPGQGLQFLFEYFSETQRNKGNFPGRFSGRQFSNSRSEMNVSTLELGDSALYLCASSFGSYYEQYFGPGTRLTVT.

The J gene is TRBJ2-1, the V gene TRBV2, with 11 bases identical to TRBD2. The CDR3 loop spans 15 amino acids. Per germline, CDR1 SNHLY and CDR2 FYNNEI. J lost 5 bases, V lost 4 bases, and 4 bases had no gene match. CDR3 region: CASSVGLAVDNEQFF. The CDR3 DNA reads TGTGCCAGCAGTGTGGGACTAGCGGTGGACAATGAGCAGTTCTTC. Full variable domain (rest looked up from reference TRBV2 and TRBJ2-1): EPEVTQTPSHQVTQMGQEVILRCVPISNHLYFYWYRQILGQKVEFLVSFYNNEISEKSEIFDDQFSVERPDGSNFTLKIRSTKLEDSAMYFCASSVGLAVDNEQFFGPGTRLTVL.

The chain has TRBV6-5 and TRBJ2-1; D remains ambiguous. Per germline, CDR1 MNHEY and CDR2 SVGAGI. There are 13 residues in the CDR3. The V and J ends lost 2 bases and 6 bases respectively, with 8 bases between them. CDR3: CASSYNPSNEQFF. The CDR3 bases are TGTGCCAGCAGTTACAACCCTAGCAATGAGCAGTTCTTC.

This clonotype was observed at least ten times. The chain carries TRBV7-2 and TRBJ1-1, with D unclear. Germline V lookup: CDR1 SGHTA, CDR2 FQGNSA. CDR3 length equals 15 residues. Trimming took off 5 bases at V and 2 bases at J, with 15 bases between the two ends. The DNA of the CDR3 is TGTGCCAGCAGCAGACTTAGGTCCTTCAACACTGAAGCTTTCTTT. Protein sequence: CASSRLRSFNTEAFF.

This clonotype was observed many times. This chain links TRBV2 with TRBJ1-5; unclear D gene. This CDR3 contains 13 residues. Germline V CDR1 and CDR2: SNHLY, FYNNEI. Trimming removed 1 base at V and 6 bases at J, with 7 bases between. The CDR3 here is CASSEGLSQPQHF. Written as DNA, the CDR3 is TGTGCCAGCAGTGAAGGCTTAAGTCAGCCCCAGCATTTT.

This clonotype was seen repeatedly, ten times or more. The chain employs TRBV29-1 and TRBJ1-1, with D uncertain. The CDR3 sequence is 12 residues long. V dropped 7 bases and J dropped 0 bases, with 9 bases sitting between them. Looked up from germline, CDR1 is SQVTM and CDR2 is ANQGSEA. The CDR3 here is CSGGSLNTEAFF. DNA for the CDR3: TGCAGCGGTGGGAGTTTGAACACTGAAGCTTTCTTT.

The chain recombines TRBV27 with TRBJ2-5; 8 bases align to TRBD1. The CDR3 sequence is 16 residues long. Germline V gives CDR1 MNHEY, CDR2 SMNVEV (reference sequence). Trimming at V came to 6 bases and at J to 6 bases, leaving 15 bases not matched to a gene. The CDR3 loop reads CASRPSPDRVEKTQYF. The CDR3 nucleotides are TGTGCCAGCAGACCTTCCCCGGACAGGGTGGAGAAGACCCAGTACTTC.

The CDR3 coding sequence is TGTGCCAGCAGCTCCAGACAGGGGGGGGTGAGCGAGCAGTACTTC. Translating gives CASSSRQGGVSEQYF. The rearrangement uses TRBV7-2 and TRBJ2-7, with TRBD1 matching over 9 bases. The junction had 10 bases not matched to a gene; V was cut back by 4 bases and J by 6 bases. The germline CDR1 and CDR2 sequences are SGHTA and FQGNSA. This CDR3 has 15 residues.

The sample holds many counts of this clonotype. The chain carries TRBV11-1 and TRBJ1-1, with D hard to call. V lost 4 bases and J 0 bases, leaving 9 bases between the germline ends. CDR3 length: 14 residues. Germline V lookup: CDR1 SGHAT, CDR2 FQDESV (reference sequence). The CDR3 DNA follows: TGTGCCAGCAGCTCCAATGGGATGAACACTGAAGCTTTCTTT. Translating it yields CASSSNGMNTEAFF.

This chain links TRBV29-1 with TRBJ1-1; D is possibly TRBD1 (5 bases). V was trimmed by 7 bases and J by 5 bases, leaving 17 bases between them. CDR3 size: 13 residues. Germline CDR1 reads SQVTM; CDR2 reads ANQGSEA. CDR3 loop: CSAPYPGGTEAFF. Here the CDR3 DNA reads TGCAGCGCCCCCTATCCGGGGGGGACTGAAGCTTTCTTT.

This clonotype was counted only a few times. The chain employs TRBV28 and TRBJ2-7; 11 bases line up with TRBD1. The CDR3 length is 18 residues. After removal of 2 bases from V and 6 bases from J, the junction contained 15 bases not matched to a gene. Germline CDR1 MDHEN, CDR2 SYDVKM. The CDR3 protein is CASSLPSYGQGAISEQYF. CDR3 sequence (DNA): TGTGCCAGCAGTTTACCATCTTATGGACAGGGGGCAATAAGCGAGCAGTACTTC. Combining the CDR3 with reference TRBV28 and TRBJ2-7 gives the whole variable domain DVKVTQSSRYLVKRTGEKVFLECVQDMDHENMFWYRQDPGLGLRLIYFSYDVKMKEKGDIPEGYSVSREKKERFSLILESASTNQTSMYLCASSLPSYGQGAISEQYFGPGTRLTVT.

In this sample, this clonotype turned up many times. The chain employs TRBV7-8 and TRBJ2-7; D is unclear. V was shortened by 5 bases and J by 3 bases, with 14 bases between the two germline ends. The CDR3 contains 14 residues. Per germline, CDR1 SGHVS and CDR2 FQNEAQ. The chain's CDR3 is CASSTRHLHYEQYF. CDR3 in DNA: TGTGCCAGCAGCACCAGGCACCTCCACTACGAGCAGTACTTC.

This clonotype was observed a few times. CDR3 protein: CASSSRHQETQYF. The DNA for the CDR3 is TGTGCCAGTAGTTCCCGACACCAAGAGACCCAGTACTTC. This rearrangement joins TRBV19 to TRBJ2-5; D gene ambiguous. Between the trimmed V and J ends, which lost 5 bases and 0 bases, there was a span of 7 bases. The germline V gene has CDR1 LNHDA and CDR2 SQIVND (reference sequence). This CDR3 spans 13 amino acids.

Only a few counts were recorded for this clonotype. This rearrangement joins TRBV4-1 to TRBJ2-1; 10 nucleotides line up with TRBD2. The CDR3 sequence is 16 residues long. J was trimmed by 4 bases and V by 3 bases; bases with no gene match: 6. Germline V gene data show CDR1 as MGHRA and CDR2 as YSYEKL. The CDR3 nucleotides read TGCGCCAGCAGCCAGGCGGGACTAGCGAGATACAATGAGCAGTTCTTC. Its translation: CASSQAGLARYNEQFF.

The chain has TRBV12-3 or TRBV12-4 and TRBJ1-2; a possible D gene is TRBD1 (5 bases). V was pared by 3 bases and J by 6 bases, with 14 bases between. The CDR3 spans 14 residues. This CDR3 is CASSLRSGGHGYTF. Here the CDR3 DNA reads TGTGCCAGCAGTTTGAGATCGGGGGGACATGGCTACACCTTC.

J is TRBJ2-3 and V is TRBV7-6; 9 nucleotides agree with TRBD1. The CDR3 contains 17 residues. Germline assignment: CDR1 SGHVS and CDR2 FNYEAQ. The V and J ends lost 5 bases and 2 bases, in that order; junction bases with no gene match: 11. The CDR3 DNA reads TGTGCCAGCAGCGGAAACAGGGGGCGCGTTCCCACAGATACGCAGTATTTT. Protein sequence: CASSGNRGRVPTDTQYF.

The V call is TRBV4-1, the J call TRBJ2-1; the D gene is possibly TRBD2 (6 bases). The germline gives CDR1 MGHRA, CDR2 YSYEKL. Trimming removed 4 bases at V and 8 bases at J, with 12 bases between. The CDR3 consists of 13 residues. The CDR3 DNA reads TGCGCCAGCAGCCTTTCCGGGAGCTATGAGCAGTTCTTC. This translates into CASSLSGSYEQFF.

The chain couples TRBV20-1 to TRBJ1-2; D gene uncertain. The length of the CDR3 is 13 residues. V dropped 6 bases and J dropped 1 base, with 12 bases sitting between them. In germline, CDR1 is DFQATT, CDR2 SNEGSKA (reference sequence). For the CDR3, the DNA is TGCAGTGCCCTCCCGGGGAGTAACTATGGCTACACCTTC. It codes for CSALPGSNYGYTF.

Details on this clonotype: A read error may account for a junction end that differs from germline. The rearrangement links TRBV5-1 to TRBJ2-3, with D hard to call. The CDR3 covers 12 residues. The germline V gene encodes CDR1 SGHRS and CDR2 YFSETQ. The CDR3 bases are TGTGCCAGCAGTACGACTTCGGGTACGCAGTATTTT. Protein: CASSTTSGTQYF.

This clonotype was found many times. This rearrangement joins TRBV27 to TRBJ2-7; weak D call: TRBD1 (6 bases). CDR3 length: 17 residues. Germline V gives CDR1 MNHEY, CDR2 SMNVEV (reference sequence). V lost 2 bases, J lost 1 base, and 18 bases lay in between. CDR3 in amino acids: CASSLLSRTALSYEQYF. The CDR3 DNA is TGTGCCAGCAGTTTACTGAGTCGGACAGCCCTTTCCTACGAGCAGTACTTC.

The sample holds a few counts of this clonotype. The J gene is TRBJ2-7, the V gene TRBV20-1; D is possibly TRBD1 or TRBD2 (7 bases each). This CDR3 is 16 amino acids long. Germline V gives CDR1 DFQATT, CDR2 SNEGSKA (reference sequence). V lost 6 bases to trimming and J lost 4 bases, with 25 bases between them. CDR3 coding DNA: TGCAGTGCCAGGGGGGGTTCGGCGGGGGCCCCTTACGAGCAGTACTTC. This translates into CSARGGSAGAPYEQYF.